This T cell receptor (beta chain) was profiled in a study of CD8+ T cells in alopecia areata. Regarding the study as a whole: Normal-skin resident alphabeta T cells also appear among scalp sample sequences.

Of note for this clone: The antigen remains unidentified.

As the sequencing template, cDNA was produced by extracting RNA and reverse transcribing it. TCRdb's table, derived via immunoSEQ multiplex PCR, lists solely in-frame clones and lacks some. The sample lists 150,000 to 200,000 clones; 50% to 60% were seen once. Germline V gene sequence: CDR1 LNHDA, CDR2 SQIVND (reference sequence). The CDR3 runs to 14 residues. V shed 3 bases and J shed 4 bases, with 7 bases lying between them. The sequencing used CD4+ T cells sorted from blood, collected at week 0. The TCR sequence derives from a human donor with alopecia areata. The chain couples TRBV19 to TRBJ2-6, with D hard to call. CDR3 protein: CASSIGVGANVLTF. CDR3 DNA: TGTGCCAGTAGTATTGGGGTCGGGGCCAACGTCCTGACTTTC.